Below, 28 T cell receptor beta chains from the same sample are listed, as sequenced in a study of cytomegalovirus exposure and HLA in healthy donors. PCR involved 60 Vbeta and 13 Jbeta primers. The repertoire was sequenced with immunoSEQ multiplex PCR; TCRdb's copy has only in-frame clones and lacks some. The data hold over 75,000 clones, with roughly 85% observed a single time. Sequencing was done on a sample of PBMCs. These receptors all stem from a female donor in good health and CMV-seronegative.

This clone was observed a single time. The genes are TRBV7-8 and TRBJ1-1; D is undetermined. CDR1 and CDR2 (germline): SGHVS, FQNEAQ. V was clipped by 2 bases and J by 4 bases, with 8 bases between them. The CDR3 sequence is 13 residues long. The CDR3 loop is CASSLQETTEAFF. The CDR3 bases are TGTGCCAGCAGCTTACAGGAAACCACTGAAGCTTTCTTT.

The J gene is TRBJ2-3, the V gene TRBV10-3, with 9 bases that match TRBD2. The ends lost 8 bases at V and 3 bases at J; junction bases unmatched: 9. Germline V gives CDR1 ENHRY, CDR2 SYGVKD. CDR3 length: 15 amino acids. CDR3 residues: CAIYSAGGGTDTQYF. In DNA, the CDR3 is TGTGCCATCTACTCCGCGGGAGGGGGTACAGATACGCAGTATTTT.

V is TRBV29-1 and J is TRBJ2-2; 7 nucleotides agree with TRBD1. Germline V CDR1 and CDR2: SQVTM, ANQGSEA. This CDR3 spans 14 amino acids. Unmatched junction bases numbered 7, after V lost 5 bases and J lost 4 bases. Here the CDR3 DNA reads TGCAGCGTTCCGACAGGGTTTGGCACCGGGGAGCTGTTTTTT. Translated, it gives CSVPTGFGTGELFF.

This rearrangement joins TRBV7-9 to TRBJ1-4; D call uncertain. This CDR3 comprises 15 residues. Germline assignment: CDR1 SEHNR and CDR2 FQNEAQ (reference sequence). Trimming cost V 0 bases and J 3 bases, with 8 bases left between them. CDR3 DNA: TGTGCCAGCAGCTTAGCGGGAGGGTCTAATGAAAAACTGTTTTTT. It is translated as CASSLAGGSNEKLFF.

This chain joins TRBV28 and TRBJ1-1, with D possibly TRBD1 on 6 matching bases. V was clipped by 4 bases and J by 1 base, with 10 bases between them. Per germline, CDR1 MDHEN and CDR2 SYDVKM. The CDR3 is 14 amino acids. The DNA of the CDR3 is TGTGCCAGCAGTTCACAGGGTCCGAACACTGAAGCTTTCTTT. Translating it yields CASSSQGPNTEAFF. The variable domain in full, with the rest retrieved from reference TRBV28 and TRBJ1-1, is DVKVTQSSRYLVKRTGEKVFLECVQDMDHENMFWYRQDPGLGLRLIYFSYDVKMKEKGDIPEGYSVSREKKERFSLILESASTNQTSMYLCASSSQGPNTEAFFGQGTRLTVV.

The chain has TRBV5-1 and TRBJ2-1; D unresolved. Germline-derived CDR1 and CDR2 are SGHRS and YFSETQ. V was shortened by 0 bases and J by 5 bases, with 9 bases between the two germline ends. This CDR3 is 14 amino acids long. Here the CDR3 reads CASSLVARNNEQFF. DNA for the CDR3: TGCGCCAGCAGCTTGGTGGCTAGGAACAATGAGCAGTTCTTC. Combining the CDR3 with reference TRBV5-1 and TRBJ2-1 gives the whole variable domain KAGVTQTPRYLIKTRGQQVTLSCSPISGHRSVSWYQQTPGQGLQFLFEYFSETQRNKGNFPGRFSGRQFSNSRSEMNVSTLELGDSALYLCASSLVARNNEQFFGPGTRLTVL.

V gene TRBV28 combines with J gene TRBJ2-7; D remains unclear. V was clipped by 3 bases and J by 0 bases, with 9 bases between them. The CDR3 is made up of 14 amino acids. The germline gives CDR1 MDHEN, CDR2 SYDVKM. The CDR3 sequence is CASSFTESSYEQYF. The CDR3, as DNA: TGTGCCAGCAGTTTTACGGAGAGCTCCTACGAGCAGTACTTC.

The rearrangement joins TRBV5-8 to TRBJ1-5, with D tentatively TRBD1 (6 bases). Germline V gene sequence: CDR1 SGHTS, CDR2 YDEGEE. Trimming removed 4 bases from V and 2 bases from J, with 13 bases in between. The CDR3 is 15 residues long. The CDR3, as DNA: TGTGCCAGCAGCCTTGTGGGGGCTGGCAATCAGCCCCAGCATTTT. Translating gives CASSLVGAGNQPQHF. Complete variable domain (other parts from reference TRBV5-8 and TRBJ1-5): EAGVTQSPTHLIKTRGQQATLRCSPISGHTSVYWYQQALGLGLQFLLWYDEGEERNRGNFPPRFSGRQFPNYSSELNVNALELEDSALYLCASSLVGAGNQPQHFGDGTRLSIL.

The V call is TRBV9, the J call TRBJ2-3; TRBD1 matches at 8 bases. V dropped 4 bases and J dropped 0; count of bases not matched to a gene: 4. The CDR3 totals 15 residues. Per the germline V gene, CDR1 is SGDLS and CDR2 is YYNGEE. The CDR3 sequence is CASSKWDRSTDTQYF. In nucleotides, the CDR3 is TGTGCCAGCAGCAAATGGGACAGGAGCACAGATACGCAGTATTTT.

In DNA, the CDR3 is TGTGCCAGCAGACTACAGGCCCTCGGCACAGATACGCAGTATTTT. As protein: CASRLQALGTDTQYF. The rearrangement links TRBV6-5 to TRBJ2-3; possibly TRBD1 for D (5 bases). CDR3 size: 15 residues. In germline, CDR1 is MNHEY, CDR2 SVGAGI. Deletions cut 6 bases from V and 1 base from J, with 14 bases between.

The V call is TRBV11-1, the J call TRBJ2-1, with D maybe TRBD2 (5 bases). Germline loops: CDR1 SGHAT, CDR2 FQDESV (reference sequence). The CDR3 runs 15 residues. The V end was cut by 1 base, the J end by 0 bases, with 7 bases between. CDR3 loop: CASSLEGGSYNEQFF. In nucleotides, the CDR3 is TGTGCCAGCAGCTTAGAAGGAGGCTCCTACAATGAGCAGTTCTTC.

This clone appeared a single time. The V call is TRBV6-1, the J call TRBJ1-3; 7 bases fit TRBD1. J was trimmed by 4 bases and V by 7 bases; bases with no gene match: 4. There are 13 residues in the CDR3. Germline V gene data show CDR1 as MNHNS and CDR2 as SASEGT. CDR3 nucleotide sequence: TGTGCCAGCACCGAGGGGGCAGGAAACACCATATATTTT. Protein sequence: CASTEGAGNTIYF.

The chain couples TRBV7-9 to TRBJ2-1; 7 bases match TRBD1. The CDR3 has 15 residues. The germline V gene has CDR1 SEHNR and CDR2 FQNEAQ (reference sequence). The ends lost 5 bases at V and 5 bases at J; junction bases unmatched: 9. DNA of the CDR3: TGTGCCAGCAGCCTAATCGGGACAGCCAACAATGAGCAGTTCTTC. Protein: CASSLIGTANNEQFF.

The V and J genes are TRBV28 and TRBJ1-6; possible D gene TRBD1, 5 bases. Germline V gene data show CDR1 as MDHEN and CDR2 as SYDVKM. The CDR3 totals 16 residues. Trimming took 6 bases from V and 0 from J, leaving 12 bases between them. In DNA form, the CDR3 reads TGTGCCAGCAGCCCGGGGCGGGGCTCCTATAATTCACCCCTCCACTTT. Translating gives CASSPGRGSYNSPLHF.

V gene TRBV10-3 combines with J gene TRBJ2-1; 11 nucleotides align to TRBD1. The germline V gene has CDR1 ENHRY and CDR2 SYGVKD. V trimming: 6 bases; J trimming: 6 bases; junction bases outside the gene matches: 4. The CDR3 is 14 residues long. CDR3 sequence: CAIRADRGPNEQFF. The CDR3 DNA reads as TGTGCCATCAGGGCGGACAGGGGGCCCAATGAGCAGTTCTTC.

This chain links TRBV19 with TRBJ1-3, with D unclear. Looked up from germline, CDR1 is LNHDA and CDR2 is SQIVND (reference sequence). This CDR3 has 17 residues. The germline V and J ends were trimmed by 5 bases and 4 bases, with 21 bases remaining between them. The CDR3 DNA sequence: TGTGCCAGTAGTTTCTCATCCGGGAGCTTATTCGGAAACACCATATATTTT. The encoded protein is CASSFSSGSLFGNTIYF.

About this clone itself: A junction boundary mismatches the germline segment, possibly from a read error. This chain connects TRBV4-2 to TRBJ1-2; 8 nucleotides align to TRBD1. From germline, CDR1 is LGHNA and CDR2 YNFKEQ. This CDR3 comprises 15 residues. DNA of the CDR3: TGTGCCAGCAGCCAGTCCACCGGGACAGGCGCTTACGGGGCCTTC. It yields the protein CASSQSTGTGAYGAF.

Concerning this clone: One end of the junction does not line up with germline, which may come from a read error. The chain couples TRBV7-7 to TRBJ2-7; 8 nucleotides align to TRBD1. Germline V gene data show CDR1 as SSHAT and CDR2 as FNYEAQ (reference sequence). The CDR3 spans 13 residues. This CDR3 reads CASSQDRGSVQYF. The CDR3 DNA reads TGTGCTAGCAGCCAAGACAGGGGTTCGGTGCAGTACTTC.

The CDR3 protein is CASSLGTGSYEQYF. The CDR3 DNA reads as TGTGCCAGCAGTCTCGGGACAGGGTCCTACGAGCAGTACTTC. This chain links TRBV2 with TRBJ2-7; the match to TRBD1 covers 9 bases. Germline CDR1 and CDR2: SNHLY and FYNNEI. This CDR3 has 14 residues. The junction had 3 bases not matched to a gene; V was cut back by 5 bases and J by 1 base.

CDR3 sequence: CASSYRTGPVGEQYF. The DNA of the CDR3 is TGTGCCAGCAGTTACAGGACAGGGCCGGTCGGCGAGCAGTACTTC. The chain is built from TRBV6-5 and TRBJ2-7; 8 nucleotides align to TRBD1. Per the germline V gene, CDR1 is MNHEY and CDR2 is SVGAGI. The CDR3 is 15 residues long. The V gene end was trimmed by 2 bases and the J gene end by 6 bases; junction bases not matched to a gene: 9.

This rearrangement joins TRBV6-1 to TRBJ2-7, with 9 positions matching TRBD1. The CDR3 loop spans 14 amino acids. V lost 4 bases, J lost 4 bases, and 5 bases stayed unmatched. The germline gives CDR1 MNHNS, CDR2 SASEGT. In nucleotides, the CDR3 is TGTGCCAGCAGTGCCACAGGGGGCCAGTACGAGCAGTACTTC. It encodes CASSATGGQYEQYF.

This clone was seen a few times. The J gene is TRBJ2-7, the V gene TRBV10-3; TRBD2 matches at 10 bases. J was trimmed by 3 bases and V by 2 bases; bases with no gene match: 10. The V gene's germline CDR1 is ENHRY and CDR2 SYGVKD. CDR3 length: 17 residues. CDR3 sequence reads: CAISERSSGSRRYEQYF. In nucleotides, the CDR3 is TGTGCCATCAGTGAGAGGTCTAGCGGGAGTAGGCGCTACGAGCAGTACTTC.

This rearrangement joins TRBV7-6 to TRBJ1-3; D unresolved. Per germline, CDR1 SGHVS and CDR2 FNYEAQ. The CDR3 loop spans 13 amino acids. The V and J ends lost 5 bases and 3 bases respectively, with 8 bases between them. CDR3 residues: CASSATSGNTIYF. Here the CDR3 DNA reads TGTGCCAGCAGCGCCACGAGTGGAAACACCATATATTTT. Full variable domain (outside the CDR3, taken from reference TRBV7-6 and TRBJ1-3): GAGVSQSPRYKVTKRGQDVALRCDPISGHVSLYWYRQALGQGPEFLTYFNYEAQQDKSGLPNDRFSAERPEGSISTLTIQRTEQRDSAMYRCASSATSGNTIYFGEGSWLTVV.

The rearrangement uses TRBV5-1 and TRBJ2-1, with D perhaps TRBD1 (6 bases). The CDR3 is 15 residues long. Trimming shortened V by 5 bases and J by 6 bases, and 18 bases separated the two germline ends. Germline-derived CDR1 and CDR2 are SGHRS and YFSETQ. CDR3 region: CASSTAGTRTNEQFF. The CDR3 DNA sequence: TGCGCCAGCAGTACGGCCGGGACAAGGACCAATGAGCAGTTCTTC.

This clone was picked up a small number of times. The rearrangement links TRBV5-4 to TRBJ2-7; 11 bases line up with TRBD2. Germline V gives CDR1 SGHNT, CDR2 YYREEE (reference sequence). V dropped 4 bases and J dropped 1; count of bases not matched to a gene: 4. This CDR3 is built from 15 residues. Here the CDR3 reads CASSPGLAESYEQYF. CDR3 coding DNA: TGTGCCAGCAGCCCGGGACTAGCGGAGTCCTACGAGCAGTACTTC. Full variable domain (rest looked up from reference TRBV5-4 and TRBJ2-7): ETGVTQSPTHLIKTRGQQVTLRCSSQSGHNTVSWYQQALGQGPQFIFQYYREEENGRGNFPPRFSGLQFPNYSSELNVNALELDDSALYLCASSPGLAESYEQYFGPGTRLTVT.

The rearrangement uses TRBV7-9 and TRBJ1-3, with 8 bases lining up with TRBD1. CDR3 length: 15 amino acids. With 5 bases clipped from V and 4 bases from J, the junction kept 7 bases outside the gene matches. CDR1 SEHNR and CDR2 FQNEAQ come from the germline V gene (reference sequence). DNA of the CDR3: TGTGCCAGCAGCAAGGACAGGGTCTTGGGAAACACCATATATTTT. It yields the protein CASSKDRVLGNTIYF.

This sequence joins TRBV10-2 and TRBJ2-3; the match to TRBD2 covers 15 bases. The junction had 2 bases not matched to a gene; V was cut back by 3 bases and J by 4 bases. Germline lookup yields CDR1 WSHSY and CDR2 SAAADI. The CDR3 is 16 amino acids. CDR3 residues: CASSDRTSGRADTQYF. In DNA, the CDR3 is TGCGCCAGCAGTGACCGGACTAGCGGGAGGGCAGATACGCAGTATTTT.

This chain links TRBV5-1 with TRBJ1-1, with D unclear. This CDR3 is built from 17 residues. The V gene lost 2 bases and the J gene lost 4 bases, with 21 bases spanning the gap. Germline V gene sequence: CDR1 SGHRS, CDR2 YFSETQ. The CDR3 DNA sequence: TGCGCCAGCAGCTTTGGAAAGCGTGGGGAGGAGGGCACTGAAGCTTTCTTT. It is translated as CASSFGKRGEEGTEAFF.